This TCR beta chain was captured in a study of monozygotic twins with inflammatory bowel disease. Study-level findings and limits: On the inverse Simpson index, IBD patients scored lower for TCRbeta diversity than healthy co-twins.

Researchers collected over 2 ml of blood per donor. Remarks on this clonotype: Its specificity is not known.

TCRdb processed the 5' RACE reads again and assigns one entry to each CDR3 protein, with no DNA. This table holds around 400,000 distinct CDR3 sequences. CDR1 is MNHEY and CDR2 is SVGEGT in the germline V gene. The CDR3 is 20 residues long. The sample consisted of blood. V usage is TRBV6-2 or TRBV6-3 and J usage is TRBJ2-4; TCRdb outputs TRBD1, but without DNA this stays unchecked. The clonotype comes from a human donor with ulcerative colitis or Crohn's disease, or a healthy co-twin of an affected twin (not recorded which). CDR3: CASSYVAASRGSPLKNIQYF.